This TCR beta chain is drawn from a study of T cell responses to AZD1222 COVID-19 vaccine. Broader study findings: Close to half of spike-specific TCRs reportedly recognize unmutated variant regions.

A word on this clone: The antigen is unknown.

Germline V gene sequence: CDR1 MNHNS, CDR2 SASEGT. V gave up 3 bases and J gave up 2 bases; unmatched junction bases: 8. The CDR3 is made up of 16 amino acids. Here immunoSEQ multiplex PCR was the method, and the copy in TCRdb shows in-frame clones only, minus some. Among about 150,000 clones, roughly four fifths were seen once, and the ten largest hold roughly 4.5%. The specimen was peripheral blood, collected on day 0 of MenACWY control vaccination. The receptor was derived from an adult in good health. This chain links TRBV6-1 with TRBJ2-7, with 9 bases aligning to TRBD1. The CDR3 sequence is CASSDRGQGRPYEQYF. CDR3 bases: TGTGCCAGCAGTGACCGTGGACAGGGGCGGCCCTACGAGCAGTACTTC.